What follows is one T cell receptor beta chain and its context. The sample belongs to a study of blood T cell repertoires in COVID-19. Study at large: From T cells, B-cell-depleted T cells, or PBMCs came the material, which was cDNA or gDNA.

The protocol was immunoSEQ multiplex PCR, while the TCRdb copy is restricted to in-frame clones and leaves out a portion. This table has about 50,000 clones, around 78% appearing once. This CDR3 comprises 13 residues. CDR1 ENHRY and CDR2 SYGVKD come from the germline V gene. Trimming shortened V by 10 bases and J by 4 bases, and 14 bases separated the two germline ends. The gene calls are TRBV10-3 and TRBJ1-3; no firm D call. Material for sequencing was peripheral blood. This TCR came from a human donor in a cohort sampled during active COVID-19. The CDR3 coding sequence is TGTGCCACCCAGGAGGGAACAGGAAACACCATATATTTT. Its protein is CATQEGTGNTIYF.